The rows below give T cell receptor beta chains drawn from one sample of a study of blood T cell repertoires in COVID-19. Method: immunoSEQ multiplex PCR; TCRdb's copy keeps in-frame clones and lacks some. The sample contains more than 300,000 clones, about 90% of which appear only once. The sequencing sample was made of peripheral blood. Source of these receptors: a woman in her 70s with COVID-19, enrolled during active disease. Each CDR3 is given with its conserved first and last residue. The order of the fields is clone size, CDR3 length, V gene, J gene, D gene, CDR3 DNA, CDR3 protein. The D gene is left open where the match is weak. Rows may omit the clone size; those that give it use once, few, many or a size class.

>NA|12|TRBV12-3/TRBV12-4|TRBJ2-2|NA
TGTGCCAGCAGGCCAGGGCCCGGGGAGCTGTTTTTT
CASRPGPGELFF
>NA|16|TRBV30|TRBJ1-1|TRBD1
TGTGCCTGGAGTGTAAAGTCAGGGGGCCAGAACACTGAAGCTTTCTTT
CAWSVKSGGQNTEAFF
>NA|16|TRBV18|TRBJ1-6|TRBD1
TGTGCCAGCTCACCACCGATGGGGACAGAAAATTCACCCCTCCACTTT
CASSPPMGTENSPLHF
>NA|15|TRBV6-5|TRBJ1-4|NA
TGTGCCAGCAGTTACTCTGTAACAACTAATGAAAAACTGTTTTTT
CASSYSVTTNEKLFF
>NA|15|TRBV4-2|TRBJ2-3|NA
TGTGCCAGCAGCCAAGATCGTGAGTACACAGATACGCAGTATTTT
CASSQDREYTDTQYF
>NA|17|TRBV13|TRBJ2-1|TRBD2
TGTGCCAGCAGCTTAAGTAGCGGGGGGGCGTCCTACAATGAGCAGTTCTTC
CASSLSSGGASYNEQFF
>NA|14|TRBV7-2|TRBJ2-3|TRBD2
TGTGCCAGCAGTCTTAGCGGGGGTACAGATACGCAGTATTTT
CASSLSGGTDTQYF
>NA|16|TRBV7-2|TRBJ2-5|TRBD2
TGTGCCAGCAGCTTAAGAGCGGGGGGGCCGAAGGAGACCCAGTACTTC
CASSLRAGGPKETQYF
>NA|15|TRBV7-2|TRBJ2-1|NA
TGTGCCAGCAGCTTAGTGGGGGGGCCCTCCCATGAGCAGTTCTTC
CASSLVGGPSHEQFF
>NA|13|TRBV6-5|TRBJ2-7|NA
TGTGCCAGCAGTCATGACACCTACTACGAGCAGTACTTC
CASSHDTYYEQYF
>NA|13|TRBV29-1|TRBJ1-1|NA
TGCAGCGTTTGGACAGACTTGAACACTGAAGCTTTCTTT
CSVWTDLNTEAFF
>NA|15|TRBV5-8|TRBJ2-3|NA
TGTGCCAGCAGCTTGGCAGGCTATGAAACAGATACGCAGTATTTT
CASSLAGYETDTQYF
>NA|16|TRBV27|TRBJ2-3|TRBD2
TGTGCCAGCAGTCCACTAGCGGGGCGTAGCACAGATACGCAGTATTTT
CASSPLAGRSTDTQYF
>NA|14|TRBV9|TRBJ1-3|NA
TGTGCCAGCAGCGGCAGTCGCTCTGGAAACACCATATATTTT
CASSGSRSGNTIYF
>once|12|TRBV27|TRBJ1-5|NA
TGTGCCAGCAGAACCAGAGAGGGGCCCCAGCATTTT
CASRTREGPQHF
>once|17|TRBV27|TRBJ1-5|TRBD1
TGTGCCAGCAGCCTATGGGGCCAGGGGGTAAGCAATCAGCCCCAGCATTTT
CASSLWGQGVSNQPQHF
>NA|16|TRBV5-1|TRBJ2-3|TRBD2
TGCGCCAGCAGCTCCCTAGCGGGGGCCTATACAGATACGCAGTATTTT
CASSSLAGAYTDTQYF
>NA|13|TRBV28|TRBJ1-4|NA
TGTGCCAGCAGTTTAAGGGGGAATGAAAAACTGTTTTTT
CASSLRGNEKLFF
>NA|14|TRBV10-2|TRBJ1-5|TRBD1
TGCGCCAGCAGATTACAGGGGGCAAATCAGCCCCAGCATTTT
CASRLQGANQPQHF
>NA|17|TRBV27|TRBJ2-3|NA
TGTGCCAGCAGCCAAACCGGGACTTCTCGCTACACAGATACGCAGTATTTT
CASSQTGTSRYTDTQYF
>NA|13|TRBV7-9|TRBJ1-1|TRBD1
TGTGCCAGCAGCCTCGGGACAGGCACTGAAGCTTTCTTT
CASSLGTGTEAFF
>NA|14|TRBV6-2/TRBV6-3|TRBJ1-2|NA
TGTGCCAGCAGTTATGATGACTTCAACTATGGCTACACCTTC
CASSYDDFNYGYTF
>NA|12|TRBV6-5|TRBJ1-1|NA
TGTGCCAGCCGAGCAGGGGCCACTGAAGCTTTCTTT
CASRAGATEAFF
>NA|14|TRBV30|TRBJ1-3|NA
TGTGCCGGGGGCCGGGGTGTGGCTGGAAACACCATATATTTT
CAGGRGVAGNTIYF
>NA|15|TRBV2|TRBJ2-3|TRBD2
TGTGCCAGCAGTGACCGGGCGGGGGTATCAGATACGCAGTATTTT
CASSDRAGVSDTQYF
>NA|15|TRBV5-1|TRBJ1-1|NA
TGCGCCAGCAGCTTCGATAACAGGGAGAACACTGAAGCTTTCTTT
CASSFDNRENTEAFF
>few|15|TRBV27|TRBJ1-6|TRBD1
TGTGCCACCTACGAACGGGGACAGCCTAATTCACCCCTCCACTTT
CATYERGQPNSPLHF
>once|15|TRBV4-1|TRBJ2-7|TRBD1
TGCGCCAGCAGCCAATTTCGACAGGGGGAGGTCGAGCAGTACTTC
CASSQFRQGEVEQYF
>many|13|TRBV10-3|TRBJ1-1|TRBD1
TGTGCCATCTTGGGACAGGGGGGTACTGAAGCTTTCTTT
CAILGQGGTEAFF
>few|18|TRBV19|TRBJ2-2|NA
TGTGCCAGTAGTATTTCCGGCAGGTGGGAGTCTGGCACCGGGGAGCTGTTTTTT
CASSISGRWESGTGELFF
>NA|16|TRBV24-1|TRBJ2-5|TRBD1
TGTGCCACCAGTGGCCCCCGGGGACAGGTCCAAGAGACCCAGTACTTC
CATSGPRGQVQETQYF
>NA|14|TRBV19|TRBJ1-2|NA
TGTGCCAGTAGTATAGAGATTAGTAACTATGGCTACACCTTC
CASSIEISNYGYTF
>NA|15|TRBV4-1|TRBJ2-5|TRBD2
TGCGCCAGCAGCCGAGAAGCGGGGGGCCGGGGGACCCAGTACTTC
CASSREAGGRGTQYF
>NA|14|TRBV18|TRBJ1-2|NA
TGTGCCAGCTCACTCCGACAGGATTTCTATGGCTACACCTTC
CASSLRQDFYGYTF
>NA|15|TRBV7-7|TRBJ2-5|TRBD1
TGTGCCAGCAGCGCCCTAGGACAGGGGCAAGAGACCCAGTACTTC
CASSALGQGQETQYF
>NA|15|TRBV6-5|TRBJ1-2|TRBD1
TGTGCCAGCAGTTACATACAGGGGGCGAACTATGGCTACACCTTC
CASSYIQGANYGYTF
>NA|16|TRBV4-1|TRBJ2-7|TRBD1
TGCGCCAGCAGCCGAATCGCCGGGACAGGGTTCTACGAGCAGTACTTC
CASSRIAGTGFYEQYF
>NA|16|TRBV3-1/TRBV3-2|TRBJ2-3|TRBD2
TGTGCCAGCAGCCAAGCGCTAGCGGGGGTCACAGATACGCAGTATTTT
CASSQALAGVTDTQYF
>NA|19|TRBV7-9|TRBJ1-5|TRBD1
TGTGCCAGCAGCTTAGTTTTCTCTACGGACAGGGGTCTTGATCAGCCCCAGCATTTT
CASSLVFSTDRGLDQPQHF
>NA|15|TRBV28|TRBJ1-6|TRBD1
TGTGCCAGCAGTTCGGGGGTACAGGGGAATTCACCCCTCCACTTT
CASSSGVQGNSPLHF